The 10 T cell receptor beta chains below were found in one sample sequenced in a study of T cell changes during pregnancy in multiple sclerosis. The method was immunoSEQ multiplex PCR; TCRdb's version includes in-frame clones alone and lacks a portion of them. Counted here are 55,000 to 75,000 clones, 90% to 95% occurring once; the ten biggest clones make up around 2.4%. Here the sequenced sample was peripheral blood, taken in the third trimester of pregnancy. These receptors all come from a female donor in good health, enrolled as a control in a pregnancy study.

The genes are TRBV5-6 and TRBJ2-5; D remains ambiguous. This CDR3 has 11 residues. CDR1 is SGHDT and CDR2 is YYEEEE in the germline V gene. The ends were cut back, 3 bases at V and 5 bases at J, with 5 bases in the middle. The CDR3 protein is CASSYGETQYF. CDR3 nucleotides: TGTGCCAGCAGCTATGGCGAGACCCAGTACTTC.

V and J are TRBV30 and TRBJ2-1; weak D call: TRBD2 (7 bases). Germline CDR1 and CDR2: GTSNPN and SVGIG (reference sequence). The V and J ends lost 8 bases and 12 bases respectively, with 26 bases between them. The CDR3 runs to 14 residues. CDR3 nucleotides: TGTGCCGGGGGGCGGGGGCCCCCCAAGGTGGTGCAGTTCTTC. The encoded protein is CAGGRGPPKVVQFF.

The chain combines TRBV2 with TRBJ2-1; the D gene is possibly TRBD2 (6 bases). This CDR3 has 15 amino acids. Germline V gene data show CDR1 as SNHLY and CDR2 as FYNNEI. The ends were cut back, 9 bases at V and 5 bases at J, with 20 bases in the middle. CDR3 region: CARHKEGSFDNEQFF. The CDR3 region has the DNA TGTGCCAGACACAAGGAGGGAAGTTTCGACAATGAGCAGTTCTTC.

The chain has TRBV4-1 and TRBJ1-2, with TRBD1 matching 10 bases. The germline gives CDR1 MGHRA, CDR2 YSYEKL. Unmatched junction bases numbered 11, after V lost 2 bases and J lost 5 bases. The length of the CDR3 is 17 residues. The CDR3 is CASSQPYRGQGRYGYTF. DNA of the CDR3: TGCGCCAGCAGCCAACCGTACAGGGGACAGGGGAGGTATGGCTACACCTTC.

The chain has TRBV19 and TRBJ1-4; TRBD1 agrees at 8 bases. J was trimmed by 7 bases and V by 8 bases; bases with no gene match: 6. This CDR3 contains 13 residues. CDR1 is LNHDA, CDR2 SQIVND, per germline (reference sequence). The CDR3: CASSTGVGEKLFF. CDR3 DNA sequence: TGTGCCAGTTCGACAGGGGTGGGTGAAAAACTGTTTTTT.

This chain joins TRBV6-5 and TRBJ2-3; tentative D call: TRBD2 (6 bases). From germline, CDR1 is MNHEY and CDR2 SVGAGI. The CDR3 runs to 14 residues. The V and J ends lost 6 bases and 6 bases respectively, with 16 bases between them. The CDR3 bases are TGTGCCAGCAGGACTCGGGGGTACAAGGATACGCAGTATTTT. Protein product: CASRTRGYKDTQYF.

In this sample, this clone turned up once. This chain links TRBV10-3 with TRBJ1-4; 11 bases are shared with TRBD1. The ends lost 5 bases at V and 4 bases at J; junction bases unmatched: 6. From germline, CDR1 is ENHRY and CDR2 SYGVKD. The CDR3 length is 16 residues. The CDR3 coding sequence is TGTGCCATCAGTCCCGGGACAGGGGGTATTAATGAAAAACTGTTTTTT. Translation gives CAISPGTGGINEKLFF.

The J gene is TRBJ2-7, the V gene TRBV11-2, with 11 bases matching TRBD2. Looked up from germline, CDR1 is SGHAT and CDR2 is FQNNGV. This CDR3 spans 13 amino acids. Trimming cost V 3 bases and J 7 bases; bases outside gene matches: 2. CDR3: CASSFGTSGEQYF. CDR3 bases: TGTGCCAGCAGCTTTGGGACTAGCGGAGAGCAGTACTTC.

The J gene is TRBJ2-6, the V gene TRBV6-1; D is possibly TRBD1 (5 bases). V lost 0 bases to trimming and J lost 0 bases, with 9 bases between them. Germline V lookup: CDR1 MNHNS, CDR2 SASEGT. This CDR3 comprises 17 residues. CDR3 protein: CASSEADSVSGANVLTF. DNA for the CDR3: TGTGCCAGCAGTGAAGCCGACAGTGTCTCTGGGGCCAACGTCCTGACTTTC.

As concerns this clone: Its ends do not fully match the called genes, so a read error is possible. Other DNA sequences in this sample translate to the same CDR3. The V gene is TRBV18, the J gene TRBJ2-7; weak D call: TRBD2 (5 bases). The CDR3 covers 13 residues. Germline lookup yields CDR1 KGHSH and CDR2 LQKENI. Written as DNA, the CDR3 is TGCGCCAGCGTGGGGAGTAGGCTCTACGAGCAGTACTTC. Protein: CASVGSRLYEQYF.